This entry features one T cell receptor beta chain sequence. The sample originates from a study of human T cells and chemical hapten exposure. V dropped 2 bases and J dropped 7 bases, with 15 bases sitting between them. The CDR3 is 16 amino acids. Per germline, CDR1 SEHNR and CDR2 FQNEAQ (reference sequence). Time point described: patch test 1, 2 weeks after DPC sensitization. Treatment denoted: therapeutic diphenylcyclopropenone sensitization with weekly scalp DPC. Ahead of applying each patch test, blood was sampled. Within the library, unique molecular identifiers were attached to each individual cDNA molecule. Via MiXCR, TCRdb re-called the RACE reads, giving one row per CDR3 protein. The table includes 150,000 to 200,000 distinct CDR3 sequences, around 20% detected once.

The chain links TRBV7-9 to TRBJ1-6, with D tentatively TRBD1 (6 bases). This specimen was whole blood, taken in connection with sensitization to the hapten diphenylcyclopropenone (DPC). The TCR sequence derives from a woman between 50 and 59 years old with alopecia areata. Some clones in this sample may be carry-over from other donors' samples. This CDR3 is CASSLTVPGANSPLHF. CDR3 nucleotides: TGTGCCAGCAGCTTAACGGTCCCGGGGGCCAATTCACCCCTCCACTTT.